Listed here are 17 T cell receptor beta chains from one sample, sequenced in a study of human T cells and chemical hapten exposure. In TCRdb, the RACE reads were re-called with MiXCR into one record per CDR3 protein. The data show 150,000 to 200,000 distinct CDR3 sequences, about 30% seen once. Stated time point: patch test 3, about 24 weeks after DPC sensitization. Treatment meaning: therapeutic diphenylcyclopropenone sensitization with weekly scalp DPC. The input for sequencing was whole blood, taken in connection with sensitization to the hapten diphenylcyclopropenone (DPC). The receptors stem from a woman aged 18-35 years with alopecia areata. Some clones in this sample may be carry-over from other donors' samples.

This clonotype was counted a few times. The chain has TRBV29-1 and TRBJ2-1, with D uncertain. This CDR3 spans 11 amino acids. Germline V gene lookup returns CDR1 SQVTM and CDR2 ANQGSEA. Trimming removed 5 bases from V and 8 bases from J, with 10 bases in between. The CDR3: CSVLILYEQFF. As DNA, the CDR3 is TGCAGCGTTTTGATCCTCTATGAGCAGTTCTTC.

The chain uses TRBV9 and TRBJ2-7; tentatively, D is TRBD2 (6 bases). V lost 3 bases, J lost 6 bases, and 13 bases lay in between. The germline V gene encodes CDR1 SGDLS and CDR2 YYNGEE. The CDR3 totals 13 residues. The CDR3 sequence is CASSGGSGGEQYF. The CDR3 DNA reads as TGTGCCAGCAGCGGAGGTTCCGGGGGCGAGCAGTACTTC.

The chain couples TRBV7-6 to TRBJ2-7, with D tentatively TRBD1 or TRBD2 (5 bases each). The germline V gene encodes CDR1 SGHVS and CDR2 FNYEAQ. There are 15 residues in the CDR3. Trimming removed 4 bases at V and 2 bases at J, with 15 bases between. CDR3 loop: CASSSRPGATYEQYF. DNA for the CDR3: TGTGCCAGCAGCTCCCGCCCCGGGGCCACCTACGAGCAGTACTTC. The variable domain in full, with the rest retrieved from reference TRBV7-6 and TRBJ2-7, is GAGVSQSPRYKVTKRGQDVALRCDPISGHVSLYWYRQALGQGPEFLTYFNYEAQQDKSGLPNDRFSAERPEGSISTLTIQRTEQRDSAMYRCASSSRPGATYEQYFGPGTRLTVT.

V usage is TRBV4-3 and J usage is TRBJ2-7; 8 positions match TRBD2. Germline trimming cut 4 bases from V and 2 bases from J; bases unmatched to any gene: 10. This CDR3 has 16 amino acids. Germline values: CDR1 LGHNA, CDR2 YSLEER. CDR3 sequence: CASSRPLAGITYEQYF. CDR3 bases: TGCGCCAGCAGCCGGCCGCTAGCGGGCATAACCTACGAGCAGTACTTC.

CDR3 nucleotides: TGTGCCAGCAGCTTGGCCGGGCAGACCAACTATGGCTACACCTTC. It translates to CASSLAGQTNYGYTF. V usage is TRBV5-4 and J usage is TRBJ1-2; D is undetermined. Germline V lookup: CDR1 SGHNT, CDR2 YYREEE (reference sequence). Trimming pared 0 bases from V and 2 bases from J, leaving 11 bases between. The CDR3 consists of 15 residues.

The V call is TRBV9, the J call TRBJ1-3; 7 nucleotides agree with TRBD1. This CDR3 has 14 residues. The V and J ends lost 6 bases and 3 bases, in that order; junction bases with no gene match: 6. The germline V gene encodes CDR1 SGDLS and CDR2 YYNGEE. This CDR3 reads CASTEGAHGNTIYF. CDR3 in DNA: TGTGCCAGCACGGAGGGGGCGCATGGAAACACCATATATTTT.

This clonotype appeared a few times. The CDR3 bases are TGCGCCAGCAGCCCGTTGGTTAGAGACATGAACACTGAAGCTTTCTTT. The encoded protein is CASSPLVRDMNTEAFF. The chain joins TRBV4-1 to TRBJ1-1; D unclear. The length of the CDR3 is 16 residues. Germline V lookup: CDR1 MGHRA, CDR2 YSYEKL. V gave up 4 bases and J gave up 0 bases, with 15 bases separating them.

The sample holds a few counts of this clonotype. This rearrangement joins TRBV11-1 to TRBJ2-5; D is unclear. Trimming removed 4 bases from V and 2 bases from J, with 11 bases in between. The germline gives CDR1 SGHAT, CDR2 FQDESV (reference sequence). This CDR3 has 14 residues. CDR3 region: CASSSPPWQETQYF. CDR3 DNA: TGTGCCAGCAGCTCTCCCCCATGGCAAGAGACCCAGTACTTC.

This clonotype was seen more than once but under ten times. CDR3: CASSLQGHNQPQHF. CDR3 DNA: TGTGCCAGCTCGTTACAGGGCCACAATCAGCCCCAGCATTTT. The V gene is TRBV2, the J gene TRBJ1-5; possibly TRBD1 for D (6 bases). Germline assignment: CDR1 SNHLY and CDR2 FYNNEI. V lost 8 bases, J lost 3 bases, and 14 bases lay in between. This CDR3 region has 14 residues.

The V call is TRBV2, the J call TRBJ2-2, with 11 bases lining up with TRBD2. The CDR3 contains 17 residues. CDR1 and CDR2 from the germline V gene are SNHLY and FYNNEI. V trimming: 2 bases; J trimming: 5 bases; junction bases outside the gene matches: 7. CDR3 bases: TGTGCCAGCAGTGAACGGGTGCTAGCGGGAGGTACCGGGGAGCTGTTTTTT. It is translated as CASSERVLAGGTGELFF. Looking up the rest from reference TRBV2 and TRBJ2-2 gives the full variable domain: EPEVTQTPSHQVTQMGQEVILRCVPISNHLYFYWYRQILGQKVEFLVSFYNNEISEKSEIFDDQFSVERPDGSNFTLKIRSTKLEDSAMYFCASSERVLAGGTGELFFGEGSRLTVL.

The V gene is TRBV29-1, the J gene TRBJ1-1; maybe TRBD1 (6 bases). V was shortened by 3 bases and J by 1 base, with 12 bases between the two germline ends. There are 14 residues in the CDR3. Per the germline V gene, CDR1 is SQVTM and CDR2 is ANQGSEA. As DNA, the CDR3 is TGCAGCGTTGATGACAGGAGGAGGAACACTGAAGCTTTCTTT. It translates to CSVDDRRRNTEAFF. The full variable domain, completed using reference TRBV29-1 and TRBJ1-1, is SAVISQKPSRDICQRGTSLTIQCQVDSQVTMMFWYRQQPGQSLTLIATANQGSEATYESGFVIDKFPISRPNLTFSTLTVSNMSPEDSSIYLCSVDDRRRNTEAFFGQGTRLTVV.

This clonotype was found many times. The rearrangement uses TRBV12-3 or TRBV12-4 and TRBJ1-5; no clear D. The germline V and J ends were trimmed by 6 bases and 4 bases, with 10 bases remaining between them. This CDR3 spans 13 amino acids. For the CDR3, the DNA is TGTGCCAGCAGCTTGGACCCTAATCAGCCCCAGCATTTT. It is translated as CASSLDPNQPQHF.

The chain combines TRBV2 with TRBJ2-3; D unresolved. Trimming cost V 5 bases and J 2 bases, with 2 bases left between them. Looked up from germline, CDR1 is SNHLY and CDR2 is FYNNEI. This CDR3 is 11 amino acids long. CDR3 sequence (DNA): TGTGCCAGCAGTACCACAGATACGCAGTATTTT. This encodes CASSTTDTQYF.

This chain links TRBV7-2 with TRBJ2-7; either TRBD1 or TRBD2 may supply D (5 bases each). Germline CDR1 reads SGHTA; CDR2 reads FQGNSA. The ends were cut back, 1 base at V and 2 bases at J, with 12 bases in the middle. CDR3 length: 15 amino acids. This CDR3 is CASSLGEGTAYEQYF. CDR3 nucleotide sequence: TGTGCCAGCAGCTTAGGTGAGGGGACGGCCTACGAGCAGTACTTC.

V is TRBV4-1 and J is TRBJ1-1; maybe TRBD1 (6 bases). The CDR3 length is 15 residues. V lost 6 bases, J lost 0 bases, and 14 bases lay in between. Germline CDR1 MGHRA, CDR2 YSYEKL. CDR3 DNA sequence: TGCGCCAGCAGTTACAGACAGGCCTTGAACACTGAAGCTTTCTTT. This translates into CASSYRQALNTEAFF.

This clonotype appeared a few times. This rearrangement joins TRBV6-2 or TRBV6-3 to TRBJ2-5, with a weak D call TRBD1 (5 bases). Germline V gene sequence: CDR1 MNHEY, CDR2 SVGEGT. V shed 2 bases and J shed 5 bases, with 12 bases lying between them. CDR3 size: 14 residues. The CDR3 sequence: CASSYGQGSETQYF. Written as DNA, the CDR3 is TGTGCCAGCAGTTACGGGCAGGGATCGGAGACCCAGTACTTC.

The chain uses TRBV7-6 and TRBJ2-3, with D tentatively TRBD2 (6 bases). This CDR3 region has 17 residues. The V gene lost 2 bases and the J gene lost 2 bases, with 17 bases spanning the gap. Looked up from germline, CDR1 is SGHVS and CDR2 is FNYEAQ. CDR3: CASSLRPHGGITDTQYF. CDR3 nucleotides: TGTGCCAGCAGCTTAAGGCCCCATGGCGGGATCACAGATACGCAGTATTTT.